This T cell receptor (beta chain) emerged from a study of shared clonotypes between healthy human individuals. Whole-study context: Three plates each covered CD4 naive and memory; CD8 naive two, CD8 memory one. The study, taken as a whole, reports: Estimated richness values were generally larger in naive subsets than in memory subsets. A reduction in generation probabilities was seen for non-shared clonotypes relative to those shared by all four donors.

Libraries were prepared by immunoSEQ multiplex PCR; TCRdb keeps only in-frame clonotypes and omits some of them. The table includes a few million clones, approximately 93% detected once. Turning to this clone: Its antigen is not known.

V was pared by 0 bases and J by 5 bases, with 11 bases between. This CDR3 contains 14 residues. From germline, CDR1 is SGHDT and CDR2 YYEEEE. The chain has TRBV5-6 and TRBJ2-5; TRBD2 is a possible D gene (5 bases). The clonotype comes from a man aged 18 to 35 in good health. Some clones in this sample may be carry-over from other donors' samples. Sequencing used naive CD4+ T cells from PBMCs. Sample subset: CD45RA+ positively selected. The DNA for the CDR3 is TGTGCCAGCAGCTTGGGAGGGTTTTCGGAGACCCAGTACTTC. This codes for CASSLGGFSETQYF.